This entry lists 27 T cell receptor beta chains sequenced from one sample in a study of T cell changes during pregnancy in multiple sclerosis. Profiled with immunoSEQ multiplex PCR; TCRdb holds only in-frame clones, not every one. The sample carries tens of thousands of clones, about 90% recorded once. The sequenced sample was CD4+ T cells from peripheral blood mononuclear cells, obtained in the second trimester of pregnancy. These receptors all come from a female donor with multiple sclerosis, enrolled in a pregnancy study.

The genes are TRBV19 and TRBJ1-1; perhaps TRBD1 as D (5 bases). V was shortened by 8 bases and J by 1 base, with 11 bases between the two germline ends. The CDR3 totals 13 residues. CDR1 is LNHDA and CDR2 is SQIVND in the germline V gene (reference sequence). The CDR3 DNA reads TGTGCCAGTGGTTTGACAGCGAACACTGAAGCTTTCTTT. It encodes CASGLTANTEAFF.

The V and J genes are TRBV30 and TRBJ2-5; a weak D match, TRBD1 (5 bases). V dropped 0 bases and J dropped 3 bases, with 11 bases sitting between them. The CDR3 contains 14 residues. The germline CDR1 and CDR2 sequences are GTSNPN and SVGIG (reference sequence). CDR3 sequence reads: CAWSVGPLEETQYF. As DNA, the CDR3 is TGTGCCTGGAGTGTGGGGCCACTGGAAGAGACCCAGTACTTC. The entire variable domain, with the rest obtained from reference TRBV30 and TRBJ2-5, is as follows: SQTIHQWPATLVQPVGSPLSLECTVEGTSNPNLYWYRQAAGRGLQLLFYSVGIGQISSEVPQNLSASRPQDRQFILSSKKLLLSDSGFYLCAWSVGPLEETQYFGPGTRLLVL.

J is TRBJ2-7 and V is TRBV11-2; D uncertain. Per the germline V gene, CDR1 is SGHAT and CDR2 is FQNNGV. The CDR3 totals 13 residues. Trimming left V 4 bases short and J 6 bases short, with 13 bases between. In DNA form, the CDR3 reads TGTGCCAGCAGCTCACCGACAATTCCCGAGCAGTACTTC. Its protein product is CASSSPTIPEQYF.

This chain uses TRBV28 with TRBJ2-3; 12 bases are a match to TRBD2. This CDR3 spans 18 amino acids. V lost 3 bases to trimming and J lost 0 bases; unmatched junction nucleotides: 7. Germline values: CDR1 MDHEN, CDR2 SYDVKM. CDR3 sequence reads: CASSFPTSGSTSTDTQYF. CDR3 coding DNA: TGTGCCAGCAGTTTCCCGACTAGCGGGAGTACTAGCACAGATACGCAGTATTTT.

V and J are TRBV27 and TRBJ2-2, with 8 nucleotides matching TRBD2. This CDR3 has 18 residues. The germline V gene has CDR1 MNHEY and CDR2 SMNVEV (reference sequence). V gave up 3 bases and J gave up 9 bases; unmatched junction bases: 18. This CDR3 is CASSLSSASGLRSRELFF. The CDR3 DNA reads as TGTGCCAGCAGTTTGAGCTCGGCTAGCGGGCTACGGAGCCGGGAGCTGTTTTTT.

The chain is built from TRBV28 and TRBJ1-5; a weak D match, TRBD1 (5 bases). The CDR3 spans 15 residues. Germline V gene sequence: CDR1 MDHEN, CDR2 SYDVKM. Trimming removed 2 bases at V and 6 bases at J, with 14 bases between. Here the CDR3 DNA reads TGTGCCAGCAGTTTAGGGGATAGGGGTGGTCAGCCCCAGCATTTT. It specifies CASSLGDRGGQPQHF.

The rearrangement uses TRBV19 and TRBJ2-7, with 7 bases lining up with TRBD2. CDR1 and CDR2 (germline): LNHDA, SQIVND (reference sequence). The CDR3 is made up of 16 amino acids. V gave up 3 bases and J gave up 2 bases; unmatched junction bases: 10. CDR3 loop: CASSIMASGITYEQYF. The CDR3 nucleotides read TGTGCCAGTAGTATTATGGCAAGCGGGATTACCTACGAGCAGTACTTC.

The rearrangement joins TRBV28 to TRBJ2-5, with TRBD2 matching 9 bases. Germline-derived CDR1 and CDR2 are MDHEN and SYDVKM. The CDR3 contains 18 residues. With V trimmed by 7 bases and J by 1 base, 16 bases remained unmatched. The CDR3: CASITGLASKGSQETQYF. The CDR3 DNA follows: TGTGCCAGCATCACCGGACTAGCGAGTAAGGGGAGCCAAGAGACCCAGTACTTC.

The chain joins TRBV4-2 to TRBJ2-1, with D tentatively TRBD1 (6 bases). With 5 bases removed from V and 8 bases from J, the gap between germline ends came to 16 bases. CDR3 length equals 14 residues. Germline V gene data show CDR1 as LGHNA and CDR2 as YNFKEQ. Written as DNA, the CDR3 is TGTGCCAGCAGCGTCAGTACAGGGCTGGATGAGCAGTTCTTC. It specifies CASSVSTGLDEQFF.

This clone has just one count. The chain uses TRBV7-2 and TRBJ2-6; the D is unclear. The germline CDR1 and CDR2 sequences are SGHTA and FQGNSA. The CDR3 runs to 17 residues. The V and J ends lost 1 base and 1 base respectively, with 11 bases between them. CDR3 in amino acids: CASSLDSISSGANVLTF. CDR3 bases: TGTGCCAGCAGCTTAGACAGTATCTCTTCTGGGGCCAACGTCCTGACTTTC.

The chain has TRBV19 and TRBJ2-1; 12 nucleotides align to TRBD2. The CDR3 runs 14 residues. The V gene end was trimmed by 4 bases and the J gene end by 12 bases; junction bases not matched to a gene: 7. Germline-derived CDR1 and CDR2 are LNHDA and SQIVND (reference sequence). The CDR3 DNA follows: TGTGCCAGTAGTACCATAGGGACTAGCGGGTCGCAGTTCTTC. It is translated as CASSTIGTSGSQFF.

This rearrangement joins TRBV28 to TRBJ1-5; no reliable D call. The CDR3 is 12 amino acids. V dropped 5 bases and J dropped 7 bases, with 9 bases sitting between them. Germline V CDR1 and CDR2: MDHEN, SYDVKM. The CDR3 DNA sequence: TGTGCCAGCAGTCCTCGCGGGCAGCCCCAGCATTTT. It specifies CASSPRGQPQHF. Variable domain in full (rest from reference TRBV28 and TRBJ1-5): DVKVTQSSRYLVKRTGEKVFLECVQDMDHENMFWYRQDPGLGLRLIYFSYDVKMKEKGDIPEGYSVSREKKERFSLILESASTNQTSMYLCASSPRGQPQHFGDGTRLSIL.

The rearrangement uses TRBV7-2 and TRBJ2-3, with TRBD2 matching 9 bases. Per germline, CDR1 SGHTA and CDR2 FQGNSA. The CDR3 is made up of 16 amino acids. Trimming took 2 bases from V and 5 from J; bases not matched to a gene: 8. For the CDR3, the DNA is TGTGCCAGCAGCTTATCTAGCGGGGAGGGGGTAGATACGCAGTATTTT. As protein: CASSLSSGEGVDTQYF.

This chain connects TRBV14 to TRBJ2-2, with a tentative D call TRBD1 (6 bases). The CDR3 has 16 amino acids. V lost 3 bases and J 4 bases, leaving 15 bases between the germline ends. CDR1 and CDR2 from the germline V gene are SGHDN and FVKESK. The CDR3 nucleotides read TGTGCCAGCAGCCAGGGCCCAGGGGTCCCCACCGGGGAGCTGTTTTTT. Amino acids: CASSQGPGVPTGELFF.

The chain uses TRBV6-5 and TRBJ1-2; no clear D gene. The CDR3 sequence is 14 residues long. Trimming removed 4 bases from V and 4 bases from J, with 13 bases in between. Germline V CDR1 and CDR2: MNHEY, SVGAGI. This chain's CDR3 is CASSLNGGRYGYTF. The CDR3 nucleotides read TGTGCCAGCAGTTTAAATGGCGGGCGCTATGGCTACACCTTC.

This chain uses TRBV19 with TRBJ2-1, with 9 positions matching TRBD1. The trim removed 3 bases at V and 1 base at J, leaving 4 bases unmatched. The germline CDR1 and CDR2 sequences are LNHDA and SQIVND (reference sequence). The CDR3 loop spans 16 amino acids. CDR3 in amino acids: CASSINGQGSYNEQFF. CDR3 bases: TGTGCCAGTAGTATTAATGGACAGGGGTCCTACAATGAGCAGTTCTTC.

The chain is built from TRBV30 and TRBJ2-7; 12 bases align to TRBD2. V shed 7 bases, J shed 2 bases, and the junction held 6 bases outside the gene matches. CDR1 is GTSNPN and CDR2 is SVGIG in the germline V gene (reference sequence). CDR3 length: 14 residues. The CDR3 region is CAFTSGGRTYEQYF. The CDR3 bases are TGTGCCTTCACTAGCGGGGGGCGGACCTACGAGCAGTACTTC.

The V call is TRBV5-1, the J call TRBJ2-1, with TRBD2 as a possible D gene (6 bases). The CDR3 consists of 15 residues. Germline CDR1 is SGHRS and CDR2 is YFSETQ. Trimming took off 0 bases at V and 8 bases at J, with 15 bases between the two ends. The CDR3 is CASSLGQWDWDEQFF. The CDR3 bases are TGCGCCAGCAGCTTGGGGCAATGGGACTGGGATGAGCAGTTCTTC. Combining the CDR3 with reference TRBV5-1 and TRBJ2-1 gives the whole variable domain KAGVTQTPRYLIKTRGQQVTLSCSPISGHRSVSWYQQTPGQGLQFLFEYFSETQRNKGNFPGRFSGRQFSNSRSEMNVSTLELGDSALYLCASSLGQWDWDEQFFGPGTRLTVL.

The CDR3 nucleotides read TGTGCCAGCAGCCCCGGGACATCGAACACTGAAGCTTTCTTT. Translated: CASSPGTSNTEAFF. This rearrangement joins TRBV7-2 to TRBJ1-1; maybe TRBD1 (6 bases). Germline V lookup: CDR1 SGHTA, CDR2 FQGNSA. Trimming stripped 5 bases from V and 1 base from J, with 11 bases between. The CDR3 runs 14 residues.

The V gene is TRBV5-1, the J gene TRBJ2-7; D might be TRBD1 (5 bases). Per the germline V gene, CDR1 is SGHRS and CDR2 is YFSETQ. This CDR3 contains 15 residues. Trimming removed 1 base at V and 1 base at J, with 12 bases between. The CDR3 nucleotides are TGCGCCAGCAGCTTGAACGCAGGGCAGTCCTACGAGCAGTACTTC. Translation: CASSLNAGQSYEQYF. The entire variable domain, with the rest obtained from reference TRBV5-1 and TRBJ2-7, is as follows: KAGVTQTPRYLIKTRGQQVTLSCSPISGHRSVSWYQQTPGQGLQFLFEYFSETQRNKGNFPGRFSGRQFSNSRSEMNVSTLELGDSALYLCASSLNAGQSYEQYFGPGTRLTVT.

The CDR3 protein is CAWRLLDLSETQYF. CDR3 sequence (DNA): TGTGCCTGGAGACTCCTGGACTTGTCGGAGACCCAGTACTTC. This chain links TRBV30 with TRBJ2-5; perhaps TRBD2 as D (5 bases). V was pared by 3 bases and J by 5 bases, with 16 bases between. CDR1 is GTSNPN, CDR2 SVGIG, per germline (reference sequence). This CDR3 region has 14 residues. The full variable domain, completed using reference TRBV30 and TRBJ2-5, is SQTIHQWPATLVQPVGSPLSLECTVEGTSNPNLYWYRQAAGRGLQLLFYSVGIGQISSEVPQNLSASRPQDRQFILSSKKLLLSDSGFYLCAWRLLDLSETQYFGPGTRLLVL.

The chain carries TRBV30 and TRBJ2-2, with D perhaps matching TRBD1 (5 bases). V dropped 0 bases and J dropped 7 bases, with 9 bases sitting between them. The CDR3 covers 13 residues. Germline assignment: CDR1 GTSNPN and CDR2 SVGIG (reference sequence). The CDR3: CAWSVLGVGELFF. In DNA, the CDR3 is TGTGCCTGGAGTGTGTTAGGGGTCGGGGAGCTGTTTTTT.

The chain has TRBV6-1 and TRBJ2-7, with D perhaps matching TRBD1 (5 bases). The CDR3 has 15 residues. V lost 2 bases to trimming and J lost 5 bases, with 16 bases between them. Germline V gene lookup returns CDR1 MNHNS and CDR2 SASEGT. The CDR3, as DNA: TGTGCCAGCAGTGAATGGCCTCAGGGCGACCACGAGCAGTACTTC. This translates into CASSEWPQGDHEQYF.

The rearrangement links TRBV7-2 to TRBJ2-1, with TRBD2 matching over 8 bases. Trimming took 5 bases from V and 3 from J; bases not matched to a gene: 6. CDR1 SGHTA and CDR2 FQGNSA come from the germline V gene. The CDR3 has 15 residues. CDR3 residues: CASSTRGGDYNEQFF. CDR3 nucleotide sequence: TGTGCCAGCAGCACCCGGGGGGGAGACTACAATGAGCAGTTCTTC. Drawing the rest from reference TRBV7-2 and TRBJ2-1, the complete variable domain is GAGVSQSPSNKVTEKGKDVELRCDPISGHTALYWYRQSLGQGLEFLIYFQGNSAPDKSGLPSDRFSAERTGGSVSTLTIQRTQQEDSAVYLCASSTRGGDYNEQFFGPGTRLTVL.

The chain uses TRBV7-9 and TRBJ1-2, with TRBD1 as a possible D gene (5 bases). CDR1 is SEHNR, CDR2 FQNEAQ, per germline (reference sequence). This CDR3 has 14 amino acids. The V gene lost 6 bases and the J gene lost 4 bases, with 15 bases spanning the gap. CDR3 amino acids: CASRSGGDAYGYTF. The CDR3 DNA sequence: TGTGCCAGCAGATCCGGGGGGGATGCCTATGGCTACACCTTC.

This clone occurred once. The chain is built from TRBV30 and TRBJ2-1, with 11 bases aligning to TRBD2. This CDR3 is built from 16 residues. The germline gives CDR1 GTSNPN, CDR2 SVGIG (reference sequence). Trimming cost V 5 bases and J 8 bases; bases outside gene matches: 14. The CDR3 sequence: CAWRPIAGGHRDEQFF. The CDR3 DNA is TGTGCCTGGCGTCCTATAGCGGGGGGGCACAGGGATGAGCAGTTCTTC.

The chain recombines TRBV2 with TRBJ2-5; TRBD2 aligns across 7 bases. Germline values: CDR1 SNHLY, CDR2 FYNNEI. Trimming cost V 5 bases and J 1 base; bases outside gene matches: 10. The CDR3 length is 16 residues. CDR3 bases: TGTGCCAGCAGTTTGATGGGGGGGAGAGTCCAAGAGACCCAGTACTTC. It encodes CASSLMGGRVQETQYF. The whole variable domain, remainder taken from reference TRBV2 and TRBJ2-5, is EPEVTQTPSHQVTQMGQEVILRCVPISNHLYFYWYRQILGQKVEFLVSFYNNEISEKSEIFDDQFSVERPDGSNFTLKIRSTKLEDSAMYFCASSLMGGRVQETQYFGPGTRLLVL.